This T cell receptor (beta chain) was captured in a study of blood T cell repertoires in COVID-19. The overall study: In each case, the material was cDNA or gDNA derived from T cells, B-cell-depleted T cells, or PBMCs.

Looked up from germline, CDR1 is ENHRY and CDR2 is SYGVKD. V was clipped by 3 bases and J by 0 bases; unmatched bases: 2. This CDR3 comprises 16 residues. In the original workflow: Reference gene primer amplification yielded estimated nucleated cell counts. Some clones are missing from TCRdb's copy, which holds only in-frame ones; the method was immunoSEQ multiplex PCR. V and J calls and clone size come straight from that table; D and trimming were deduced from the DNA. The table lists about 150,000 clones, less than 95% of them singletons. This clonotype originated in a man between 50 and 59 years old with acute or convalescent COVID-19. The sequencing sample was made of peripheral blood. This rearrangement joins TRBV10-3 to TRBJ2-6; 7 nucleotides match TRBD1. CDR3 residues: CAISDSGGSGANVLTF. In nucleotides, the CDR3 is TGTGCCATCAGTGACTCAGGGGGCTCTGGGGCCAACGTCCTGACTTTC.